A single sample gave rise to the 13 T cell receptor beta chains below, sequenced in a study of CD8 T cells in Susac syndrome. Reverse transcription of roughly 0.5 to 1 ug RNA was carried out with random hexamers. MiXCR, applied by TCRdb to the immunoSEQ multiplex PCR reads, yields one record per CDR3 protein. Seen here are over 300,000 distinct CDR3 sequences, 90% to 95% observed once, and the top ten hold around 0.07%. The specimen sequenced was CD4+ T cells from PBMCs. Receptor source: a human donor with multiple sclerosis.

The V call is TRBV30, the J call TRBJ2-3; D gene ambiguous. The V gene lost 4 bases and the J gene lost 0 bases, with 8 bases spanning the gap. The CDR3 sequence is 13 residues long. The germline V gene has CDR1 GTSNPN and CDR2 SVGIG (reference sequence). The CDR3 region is CAWTVLSTDTQYF. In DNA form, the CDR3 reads TGTGCCTGGACGGTCCTAAGCACAGATACGCAGTATTTT. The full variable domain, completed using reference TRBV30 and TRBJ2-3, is SQTIHQWPATLVQPVGSPLSLECTVEGTSNPNLYWYRQAAGRGLQLLFYSVGIGQISSEVPQNLSASRPQDRQFILSSKKLLLSDSGFYLCAWTVLSTDTQYFGPGTRLTVL.

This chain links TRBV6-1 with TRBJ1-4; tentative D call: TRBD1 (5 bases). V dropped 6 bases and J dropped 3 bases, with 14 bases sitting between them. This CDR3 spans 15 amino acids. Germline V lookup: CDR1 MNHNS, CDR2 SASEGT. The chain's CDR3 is CASSDPTGANEKLFF. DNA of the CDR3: TGTGCCAGCAGCGACCCGACGGGGGCTAATGAAAAACTGTTTTTT.

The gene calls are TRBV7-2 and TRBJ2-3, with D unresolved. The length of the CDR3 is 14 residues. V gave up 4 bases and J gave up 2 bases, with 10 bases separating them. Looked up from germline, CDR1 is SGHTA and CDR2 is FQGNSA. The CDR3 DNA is TGTGCCAGCAGCTCAGGCCTGTTCACAGATACGCAGTATTTT. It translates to CASSSGLFTDTQYF.

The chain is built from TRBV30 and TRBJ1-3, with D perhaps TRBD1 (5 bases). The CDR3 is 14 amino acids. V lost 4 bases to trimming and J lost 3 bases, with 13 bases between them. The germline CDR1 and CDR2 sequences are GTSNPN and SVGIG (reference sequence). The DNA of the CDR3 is TGTGCCTGGATTACAAGGGGACGTGGAAACACCATATATTTT. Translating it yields CAWITRGRGNTIYF.

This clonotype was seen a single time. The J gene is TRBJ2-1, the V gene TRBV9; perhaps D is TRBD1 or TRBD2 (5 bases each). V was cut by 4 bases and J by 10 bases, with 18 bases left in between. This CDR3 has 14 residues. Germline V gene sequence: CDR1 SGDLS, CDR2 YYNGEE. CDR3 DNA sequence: TGTGCCAGCAGCCCCAGGACTGGGGGAGAGGAGCAGTTCTTC. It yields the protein CASSPRTGGEEQFF.

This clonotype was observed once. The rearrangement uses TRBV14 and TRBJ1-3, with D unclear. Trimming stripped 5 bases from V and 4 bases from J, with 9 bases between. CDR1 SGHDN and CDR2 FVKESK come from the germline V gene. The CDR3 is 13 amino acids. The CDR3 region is CASSGVGGNTIYF. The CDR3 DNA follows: TGTGCCAGCAGCGGAGTGGGAGGAAACACCATATATTTT.

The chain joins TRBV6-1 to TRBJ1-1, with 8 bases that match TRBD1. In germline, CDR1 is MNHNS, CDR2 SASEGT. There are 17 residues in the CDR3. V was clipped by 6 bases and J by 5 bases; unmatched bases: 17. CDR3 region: CASSPGQAWGTDTEAFF. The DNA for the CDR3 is TGTGCCAGCAGCCCGGGACAGGCGTGGGGGACGGATACTGAAGCTTTCTTT.

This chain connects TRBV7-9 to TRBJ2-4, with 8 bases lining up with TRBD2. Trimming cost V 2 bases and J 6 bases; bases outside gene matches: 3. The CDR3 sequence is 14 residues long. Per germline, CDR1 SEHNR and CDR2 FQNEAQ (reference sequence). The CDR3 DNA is TGTGCCAGCAGCTTAAGGGCGGGGGGAAACATTCAGTACTTC. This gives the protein CASSLRAGGNIQYF.

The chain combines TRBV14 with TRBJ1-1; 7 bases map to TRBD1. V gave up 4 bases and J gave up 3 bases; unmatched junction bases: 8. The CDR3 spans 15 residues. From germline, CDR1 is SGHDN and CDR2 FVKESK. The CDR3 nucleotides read TGTGCCAGCAGCCGCGCACAGGGGCGGGACACTGAAGCTTTCTTT. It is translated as CASSRAQGRDTEAFF.

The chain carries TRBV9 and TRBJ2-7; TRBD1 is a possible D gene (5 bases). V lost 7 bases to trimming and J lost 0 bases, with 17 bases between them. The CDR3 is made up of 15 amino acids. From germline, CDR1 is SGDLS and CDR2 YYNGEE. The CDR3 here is CASASGATRSYEQYF. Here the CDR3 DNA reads TGTGCCAGCGCCAGTGGGGCGACACGCTCCTACGAGCAGTACTTC.

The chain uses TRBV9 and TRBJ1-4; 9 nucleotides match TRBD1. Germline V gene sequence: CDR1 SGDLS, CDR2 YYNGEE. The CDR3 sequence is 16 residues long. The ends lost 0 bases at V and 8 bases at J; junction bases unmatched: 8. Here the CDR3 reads CASSVANGQGNEKLFF. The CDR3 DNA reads TGTGCCAGCAGCGTAGCTAACGGACAGGGGAACGAAAAACTGTTTTTT.

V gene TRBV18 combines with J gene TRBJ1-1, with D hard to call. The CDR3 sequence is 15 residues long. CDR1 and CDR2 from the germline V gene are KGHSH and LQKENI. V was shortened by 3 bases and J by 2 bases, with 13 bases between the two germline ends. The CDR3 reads CASSPFDIPNTEAFF. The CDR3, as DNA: TGTGCCAGCTCACCGTTCGACATCCCCAACACTGAAGCTTTCTTT.

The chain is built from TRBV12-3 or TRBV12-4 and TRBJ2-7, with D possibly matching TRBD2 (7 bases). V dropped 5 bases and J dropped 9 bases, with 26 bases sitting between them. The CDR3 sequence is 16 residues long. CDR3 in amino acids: CASSPTGGSYLVGQYF. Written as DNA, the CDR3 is TGTGCCAGCAGTCCTACGGGGGGCAGCTATTTGGTGGGGCAGTACTTC.